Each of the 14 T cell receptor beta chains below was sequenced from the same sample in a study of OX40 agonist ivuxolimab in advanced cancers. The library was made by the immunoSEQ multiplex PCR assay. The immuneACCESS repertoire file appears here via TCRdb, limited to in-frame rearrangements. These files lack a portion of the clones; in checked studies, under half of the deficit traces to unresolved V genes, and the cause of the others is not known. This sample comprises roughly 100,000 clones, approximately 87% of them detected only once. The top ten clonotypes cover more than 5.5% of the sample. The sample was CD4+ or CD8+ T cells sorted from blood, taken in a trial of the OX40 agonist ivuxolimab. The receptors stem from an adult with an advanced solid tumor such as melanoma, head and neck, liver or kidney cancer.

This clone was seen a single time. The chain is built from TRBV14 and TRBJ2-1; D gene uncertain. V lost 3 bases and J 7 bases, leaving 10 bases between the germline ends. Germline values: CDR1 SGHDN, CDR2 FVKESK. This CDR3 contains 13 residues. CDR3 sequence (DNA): TGTGCCAGCAGCCATCCCACCCAGAATGAGCAGTTCTTC. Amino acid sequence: CASSHPTQNEQFF. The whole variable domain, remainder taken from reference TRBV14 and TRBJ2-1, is EAGVTQFPSHSVIEKGQTVTLRCDPISGHDNLYWYRRVMGKEIKFLLHFVKESKQDESGMPNNRFLAERTGGTYSTLKVQPAELEDSGVYFCASSHPTQNEQFFGPGTRLTVL.

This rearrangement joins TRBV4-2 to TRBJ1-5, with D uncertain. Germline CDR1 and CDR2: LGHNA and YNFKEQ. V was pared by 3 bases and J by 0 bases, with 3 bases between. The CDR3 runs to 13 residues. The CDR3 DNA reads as TGTGCCAGCAGCCAGACTAGCAATCAGCCCCAGCATTTT. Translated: CASSQTSNQPQHF.

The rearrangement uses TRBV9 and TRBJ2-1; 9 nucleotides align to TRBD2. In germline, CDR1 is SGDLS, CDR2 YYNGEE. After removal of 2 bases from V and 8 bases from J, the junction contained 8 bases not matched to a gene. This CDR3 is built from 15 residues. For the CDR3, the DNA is TGTGCCAGCAGCGTCCGCGGGAGGGTTTGGGATGAGCAGTTCTTC. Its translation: CASSVRGRVWDEQFF.

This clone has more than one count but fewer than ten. The CDR3, as DNA: TGTGCCAGCAGTGACAATAGACAGGCCCGCCACAATGAGCAGTTCTTC. This translates into CASSDNRQARHNEQFF. V and J are TRBV6-4 and TRBJ2-1; TRBD1 might be the D (6 bases). The V gene lost 2 bases and the J gene lost 5 bases, with 16 bases spanning the gap. This CDR3 spans 16 amino acids. Germline assignment: CDR1 MRHNA and CDR2 SNTAGT.

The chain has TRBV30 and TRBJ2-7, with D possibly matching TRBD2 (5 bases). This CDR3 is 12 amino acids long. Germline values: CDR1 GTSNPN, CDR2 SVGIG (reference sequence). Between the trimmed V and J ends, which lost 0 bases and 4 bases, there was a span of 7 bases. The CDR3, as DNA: TGTGCCTGGAGTGTACCGGGGTACGAGCAGTACTTC. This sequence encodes CAWSVPGYEQYF. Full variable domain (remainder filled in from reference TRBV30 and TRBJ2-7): SQTIHQWPATLVQPVGSPLSLECTVEGTSNPNLYWYRQAAGRGLQLLFYSVGIGQISSEVPQNLSASRPQDRQFILSSKKLLLSDSGFYLCAWSVPGYEQYFGPGTRLTVT.

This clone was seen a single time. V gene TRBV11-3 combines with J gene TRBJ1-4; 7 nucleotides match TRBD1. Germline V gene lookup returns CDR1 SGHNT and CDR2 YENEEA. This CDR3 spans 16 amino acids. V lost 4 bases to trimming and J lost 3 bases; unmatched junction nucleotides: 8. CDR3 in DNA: TGTGCCAGCAGCTCCCCCAGGGGGGGCTCTAATGAAAAACTGTTTTTT. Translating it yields CASSSPRGGSNEKLFF. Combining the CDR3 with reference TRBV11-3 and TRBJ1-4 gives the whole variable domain EAGVVQSPRYKIIEKKQPVAFWCNPISGHNTLYWYLQNLGQGPELLIRYENEEAVDDSQLPKDRFSAERLKGVDSTLKIQPAELGDSAVYLCASSSPRGGSNEKLFFGSGTQLSVL.

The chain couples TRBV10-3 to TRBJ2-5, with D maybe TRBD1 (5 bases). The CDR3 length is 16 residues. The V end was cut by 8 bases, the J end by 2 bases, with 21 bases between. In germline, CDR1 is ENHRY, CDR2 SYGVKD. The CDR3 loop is CAISRSHLPGQETQYF. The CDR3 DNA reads TGTGCCATCTCCCGAAGCCATCTCCCAGGGCAAGAGACCCAGTACTTC.

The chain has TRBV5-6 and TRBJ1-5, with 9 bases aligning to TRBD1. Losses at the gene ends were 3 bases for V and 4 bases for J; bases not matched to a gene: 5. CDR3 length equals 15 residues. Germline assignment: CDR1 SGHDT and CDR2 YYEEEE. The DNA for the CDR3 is TGTGCCAGCAGCTCCCAAGGACAGGGGAATCAGCCCCAGCATTTT. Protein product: CASSSQGQGNQPQHF.

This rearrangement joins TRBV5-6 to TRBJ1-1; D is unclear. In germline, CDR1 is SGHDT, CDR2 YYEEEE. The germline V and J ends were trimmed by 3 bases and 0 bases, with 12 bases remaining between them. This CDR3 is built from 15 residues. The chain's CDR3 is CASSWSQLVNTEAFF. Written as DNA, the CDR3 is TGTGCCAGCAGCTGGAGCCAGCTCGTGAACACTGAAGCTTTCTTT. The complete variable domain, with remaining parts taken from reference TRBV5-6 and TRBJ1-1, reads DAGVTQSPTHLIKTRGQQVTLRCSPKSGHDTVSWYQQALGQGPQFIFQYYEEEERQRGNFPDRFSGHQFPNYSSELNVNALLLGDSALYLCASSWSQLVNTEAFFGQGTRLTVV.

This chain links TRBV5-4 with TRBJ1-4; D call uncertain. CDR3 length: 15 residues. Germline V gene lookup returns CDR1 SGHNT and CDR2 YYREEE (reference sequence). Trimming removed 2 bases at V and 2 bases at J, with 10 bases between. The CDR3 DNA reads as TGTGCCAGCAGCTTTCGAAGGGAGACTAATGAAAAACTGTTTTTT. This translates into CASSFRRETNEKLFF.

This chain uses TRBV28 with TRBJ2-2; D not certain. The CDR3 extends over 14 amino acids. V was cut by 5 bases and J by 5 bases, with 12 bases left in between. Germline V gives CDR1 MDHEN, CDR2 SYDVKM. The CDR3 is CASSGPPRTGELFF. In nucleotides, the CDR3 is TGTGCCAGCAGTGGCCCCCCTAGAACCGGGGAGCTGTTTTTT.

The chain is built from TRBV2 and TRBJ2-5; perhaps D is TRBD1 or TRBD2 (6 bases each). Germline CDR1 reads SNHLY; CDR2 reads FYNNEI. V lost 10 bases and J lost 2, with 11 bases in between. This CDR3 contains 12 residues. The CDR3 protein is CATRGGQETQYF. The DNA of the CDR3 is TGTGCCACCCGAGGGGGGCAAGAGACCCAGTACTTC.

The CDR3 DNA reads as TGTGCCAGCCGCTGGGGACTTAATGAAAAACTGTTTTTT. Encoded protein: CASRWGLNEKLFF. The chain employs TRBV25-1 and TRBJ1-4; D might be TRBD1 (5 bases). The CDR3 loop spans 13 amino acids. V was pared by 8 bases and J by 4 bases, with 11 bases between. CDR1 MGHDK and CDR2 SYGVNS come from the germline V gene.

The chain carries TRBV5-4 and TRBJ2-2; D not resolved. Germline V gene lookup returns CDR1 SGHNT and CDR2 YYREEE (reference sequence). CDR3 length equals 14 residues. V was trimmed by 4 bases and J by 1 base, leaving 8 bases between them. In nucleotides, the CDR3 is TGTGCCAGCAGCCCCTGGAGGAACACCGGGGAGCTGTTTTTT. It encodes CASSPWRNTGELFF.